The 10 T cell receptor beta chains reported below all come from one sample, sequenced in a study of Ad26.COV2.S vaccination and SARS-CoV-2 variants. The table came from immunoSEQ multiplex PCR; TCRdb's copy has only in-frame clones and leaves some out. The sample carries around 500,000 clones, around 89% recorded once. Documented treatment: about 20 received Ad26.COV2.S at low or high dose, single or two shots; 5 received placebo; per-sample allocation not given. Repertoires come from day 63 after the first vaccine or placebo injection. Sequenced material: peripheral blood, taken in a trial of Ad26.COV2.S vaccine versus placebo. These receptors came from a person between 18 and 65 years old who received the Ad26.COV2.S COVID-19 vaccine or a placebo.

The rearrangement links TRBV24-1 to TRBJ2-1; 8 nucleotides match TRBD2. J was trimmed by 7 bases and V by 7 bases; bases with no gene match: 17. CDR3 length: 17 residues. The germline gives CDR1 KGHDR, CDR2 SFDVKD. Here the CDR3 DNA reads TGTGCCACCAGGGCCCCCCCGAGGGCTAGCGGGCCTAATGAGCAGTTCTTC. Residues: CATRAPPRASGPNEQFF.

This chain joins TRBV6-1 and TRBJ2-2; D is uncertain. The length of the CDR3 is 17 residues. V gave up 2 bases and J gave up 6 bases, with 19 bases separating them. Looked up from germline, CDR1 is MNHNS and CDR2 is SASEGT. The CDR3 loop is CASSESPVPPSAGELFF. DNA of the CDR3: TGTGCCAGCAGTGAAAGCCCGGTCCCCCCTTCGGCCGGGGAGCTGTTTTTT.

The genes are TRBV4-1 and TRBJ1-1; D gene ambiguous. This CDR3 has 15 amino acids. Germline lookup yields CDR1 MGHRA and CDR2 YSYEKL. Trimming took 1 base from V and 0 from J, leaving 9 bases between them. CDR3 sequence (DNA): TGCGCCAGCAGCCAAGGGGCAGAGATGAACACTGAAGCTTTCTTT. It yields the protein CASSQGAEMNTEAFF.

The CDR3 sequence: CATSQFYGGGSDTQYF. In DNA form, the CDR3 reads TGTGCCACCAGTCAATTTTATGGAGGGGGTTCGGATACGCAGTATTTT. The chain recombines TRBV24-1 with TRBJ2-3; D tentatively reads TRBD1 or TRBD2 (6 bases each). Germline V lookup: CDR1 KGHDR, CDR2 SFDVKD. The CDR3 consists of 16 residues. The ends were cut back, 6 bases at V and 6 bases at J, with 21 bases in the middle.

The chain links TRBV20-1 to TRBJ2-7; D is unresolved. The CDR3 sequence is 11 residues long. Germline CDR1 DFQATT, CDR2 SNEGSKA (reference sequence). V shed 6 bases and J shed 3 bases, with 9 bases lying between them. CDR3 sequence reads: CSATISYEQYF. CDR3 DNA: TGCAGTGCCACTATAAGCTACGAGCAGTACTTC.

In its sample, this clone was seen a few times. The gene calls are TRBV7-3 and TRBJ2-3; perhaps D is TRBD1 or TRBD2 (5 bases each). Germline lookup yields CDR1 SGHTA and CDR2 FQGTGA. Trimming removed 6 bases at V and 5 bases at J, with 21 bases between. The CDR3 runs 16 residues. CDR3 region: CASSVGARGTGDTQYF. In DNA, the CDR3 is TGTGCCAGCAGTGTGGGAGCGAGGGGTACGGGAGATACGCAGTATTTT.

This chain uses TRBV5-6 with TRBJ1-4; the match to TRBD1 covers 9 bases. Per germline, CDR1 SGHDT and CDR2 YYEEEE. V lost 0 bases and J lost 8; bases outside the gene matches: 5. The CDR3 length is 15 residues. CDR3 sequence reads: CASSLAGTGNEKLFF. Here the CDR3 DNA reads TGTGCCAGCAGCTTGGCAGGGACAGGGAACGAAAAACTGTTTTTT.

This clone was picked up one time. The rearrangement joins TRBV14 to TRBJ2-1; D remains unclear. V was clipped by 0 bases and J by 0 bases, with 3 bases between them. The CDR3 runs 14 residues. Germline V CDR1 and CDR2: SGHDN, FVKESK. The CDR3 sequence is CASSQDGSYNEQFF. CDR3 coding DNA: TGTGCCAGCAGCCAAGATGGCTCCTACAATGAGCAGTTCTTC.

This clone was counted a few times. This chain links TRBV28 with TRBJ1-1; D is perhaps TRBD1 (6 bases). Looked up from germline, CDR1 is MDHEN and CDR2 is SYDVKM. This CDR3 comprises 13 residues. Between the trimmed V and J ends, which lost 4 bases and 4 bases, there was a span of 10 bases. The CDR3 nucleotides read TGTGCCAGCAGTTCTACAGGGAGCACTGAAGCTTTCTTT. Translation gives CASSSTGSTEAFF.

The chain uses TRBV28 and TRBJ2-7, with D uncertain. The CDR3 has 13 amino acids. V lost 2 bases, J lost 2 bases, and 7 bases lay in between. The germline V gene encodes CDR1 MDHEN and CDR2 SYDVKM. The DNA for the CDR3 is TGTGCCAGCAGTTTAGCGACGACCTACGAGCAGTACTTC. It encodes CASSLATTYEQYF.